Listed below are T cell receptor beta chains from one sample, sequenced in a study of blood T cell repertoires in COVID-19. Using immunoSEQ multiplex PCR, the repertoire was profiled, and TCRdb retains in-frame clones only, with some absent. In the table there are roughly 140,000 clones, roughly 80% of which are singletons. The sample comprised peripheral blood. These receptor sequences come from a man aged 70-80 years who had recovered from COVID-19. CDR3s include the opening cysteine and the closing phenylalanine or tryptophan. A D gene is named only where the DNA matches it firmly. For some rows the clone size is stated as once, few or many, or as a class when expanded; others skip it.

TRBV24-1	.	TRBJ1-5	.	CATIAESNQPQHF	TGTGCCACCATAGCCGAATCGAATCAGCCCCAGCATTTT
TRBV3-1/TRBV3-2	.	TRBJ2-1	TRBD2	CASSQELLAGVYNEQFF	TGTGCCAGCAGCCAAGAGCTTCTAGCGGGGGTATACAATGAGCAGTTCTTC
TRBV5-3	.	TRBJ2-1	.	CARSLAERSSYNEQFF	TGTGCCAGAAGCTTGGCCGAACGGAGCTCCTACAATGAGCAGTTCTTC
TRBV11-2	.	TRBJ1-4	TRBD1	CASSYDRGGREKLFF	TGTGCCAGCAGCTACGACAGGGGAGGGCGAGAAAAACTGTTTTTT
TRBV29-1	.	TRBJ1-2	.	CSVPYISGGYTF	TGCAGCGTTCCGTACATTTCTGGTGGCTACACCTTC
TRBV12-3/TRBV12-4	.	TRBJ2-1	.	CASSIYRDEQFF	TGTGCCAGCAGTATATACAGGGATGAGCAGTTCTTC
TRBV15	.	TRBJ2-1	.	CATSSGSMGGGYNEQFF	TGTGCCACCAGCAGCGGAAGCATGGGAGGTGGGTACAATGAGCAGTTCTTC
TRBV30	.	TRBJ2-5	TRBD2	CAWGTRSETQYF	TGTGCCTGGGGGACTAGGAGTGAGACCCAGTACTTC
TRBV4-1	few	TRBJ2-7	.	CASSAGLRNYEQYF	TGCGCCAGCAGCGCGGGCCTTAGGAATTACGAGCAGTACTTC
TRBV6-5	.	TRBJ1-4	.	CASSIRGSTNEKLFF	TGTGCCAGCAGTATCAGAGGGTCAACTAATGAAAAACTGTTTTTT
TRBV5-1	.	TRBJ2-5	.	CASSLETAARETQYF	TGCGCCAGCAGCTTGGAAACAGCGGCACGGGAGACCCAGTACTTC
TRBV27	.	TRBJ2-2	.	CASSPDRLRYNTGELFF	TGTGCCAGCAGCCCGGACAGACTTAGATACAACACCGGGGAGCTGTTTTTT
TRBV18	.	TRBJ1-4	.	CASSPDSNEKLFF	TGTGCCAGCTCACCCGACTCTAATGAAAAACTGTTTTTT
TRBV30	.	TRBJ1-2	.	CAWSSTVLGVSKF	TGTGCCTGGAGTTCCACGGTGCTGGGCGTGAGCAAGTTC
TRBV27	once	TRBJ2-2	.	CASSPSDSLIGELFF	TGTGCCAGCAGCCCCTCGGACAGTCTTATCGGGGAGCTGTTTTTT
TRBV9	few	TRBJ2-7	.	CASSVGPTTTYEQYF	TGTGCCAGCAGCGTAGGACCGACAACCACCTACGAGCAGTACTTC
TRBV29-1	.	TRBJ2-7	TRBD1	CSVEPGQGGNEQYF	TGCAGCGTAGAACCGGGACAGGGGGGCAACGAGCAGTACTTC
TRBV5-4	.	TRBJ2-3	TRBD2	CASSVKRAGVTDTQYF	TGTGCCAGCAGCGTAAAAAGAGCGGGAGTCACAGATACGCAGTATTTT
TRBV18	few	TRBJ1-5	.	CASSPSGSHQPQHF	TGTGCCAGCTCACCATCCGGGAGCCATCAGCCCCAGCATTTT
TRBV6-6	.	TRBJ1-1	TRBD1	CASSRGQGTNTEAFF	TGTGCCAGCAGCAGAGGACAGGGAACGAACACTGAAGCTTTCTTT
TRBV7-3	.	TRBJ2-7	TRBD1	CASSLTGGSEQYF	TGTGCCAGCAGCTTAACAGGGGGCAGCGAGCAGTACTTC
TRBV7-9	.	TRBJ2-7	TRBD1	CASSLTTGDDEQYF	TGTGCCAGCAGCTTGACGACAGGGGACGACGAGCAGTACTTC
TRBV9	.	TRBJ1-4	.	CASSPWDSSNEKLFF	TGTGCCAGCAGCCCTTGGGACTCAAGTAATGAAAAACTGTTTTTT
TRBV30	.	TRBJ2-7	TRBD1	CAWSGAGGWTGNEQYF	TGTGCCTGGAGTGGTGCAGGGGGCTGGACCGGGAACGAGCAGTACTTC
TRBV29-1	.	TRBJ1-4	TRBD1	CSVLTGWTFEGEKLFF	TGCAGCGTCCTGACAGGGTGGACATTTGAGGGTGAAAAACTGTTTTTT
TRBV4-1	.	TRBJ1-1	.	CASSISGGRTEAFF	TGCGCCAGCAGCATCTCAGGCGGGCGTACTGAAGCTTTCTTT
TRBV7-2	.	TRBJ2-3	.	CASSAGSRGTQYF	TGTGCCAGCAGCGCCGGGTCTCGGGGTACGCAGTATTTT
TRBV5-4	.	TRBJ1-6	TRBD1	CASSWQGARSPLHF	TGTGCCAGCAGTTGGCAGGGGGCGCGGTCACCCCTCCACTTT
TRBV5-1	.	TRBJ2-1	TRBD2	CASSLVQRELGEQFF	TGCGCCAGCAGCTTGGTTCAGCGGGAGCTCGGTGAGCAGTTCTTC